This TCR beta chain was sequenced in a study of cytomegalovirus exposure and HLA in healthy donors. As for this clone: Its cognate antigen is unknown.

Germline V CDR1 and CDR2: SQVTM, ANQGSEA. This CDR3 is 15 amino acids long. V lost 4 bases, J lost 4 bases, and 18 bases lay in between. Amplification used 60 Vbeta primers and 13 Jbeta primers. Assay used: immunoSEQ multiplex PCR; TCRdb lists only in-frame clones, some missing. The sample records approximately 160,000 clones, 68% being singletons. Study conclusions and caveats: In a later analysis, TCR association rates varied by HLA locus: DRB1 most, HLA-C fewest.

Specimen: PBMCs. The clonotype was recovered from a woman aged 40 to 50 in good health and CMV-seropositive. V and J are TRBV29-1 and TRBJ2-3; tentatively, D is TRBD2 (5 bases). The CDR3, as DNA: TGCAGCGTTGTCAAGGGAGCCAGAACCTCAGATACGCAGTATTTT. Protein product: CSVVKGARTSDTQYF.